The 31 T cell receptor beta chains given below trace back to one sample, sequenced in a study of blood T cell repertoires in COVID-19. Assay used: immunoSEQ multiplex PCR; TCRdb lists only in-frame clones, some missing. The sample records about 200,000 clones, approximately 82% being singletons. The source material was PBMCs or T cells enriched from blood (not recorded which). All receptors derive from a middle-aged man who had recovered from COVID-19.

The chain is built from TRBV14 and TRBJ2-7; 9 bases line up with TRBD1. CDR1 and CDR2 from the germline V gene are SGHDN and FVKESK. V was clipped by 4 bases and J by 3 bases; unmatched bases: 7. The CDR3 consists of 15 residues. Here the CDR3 reads CASSLRRDRVYEQYF. In nucleotides, the CDR3 is TGTGCCAGCAGCCTACGGCGGGACAGGGTCTACGAGCAGTACTTC.

The rearrangement joins TRBV9 to TRBJ2-3; 12 nucleotides agree with TRBD2. The V segment lost 3 bases and the J segment 5 bases; nucleotides outside the gene matches: 4. The germline V gene has CDR1 SGDLS and CDR2 YYNGEE. The CDR3 is 15 residues long. The CDR3 sequence: CASSAGLAGRDTQYF. DNA of the CDR3: TGTGCCAGCAGCGCGGGACTAGCGGGTAGAGATACGCAGTATTTT.

This clone came up a few times. V gene TRBV10-1 combines with J gene TRBJ1-3; 9 nucleotides match TRBD1. CDR3 length equals 14 residues. Germline V lookup: CDR1 WNHNN, CDR2 SYGVQD (reference sequence). The trim removed 6 bases at V and 4 bases at J, leaving 4 bases unmatched. DNA for the CDR3: TGCGCCAGCAGCGCCGGGACAGGGGGAAACACCATATATTTT. Protein sequence: CASSAGTGGNTIYF.

The V gene is TRBV5-6, the J gene TRBJ2-1; TRBD2 aligns across 9 bases. The CDR3 sequence is 16 residues long. J lost 0 bases, V lost 4 bases, and 5 bases had no gene match. Germline assignment: CDR1 SGHDT and CDR2 YYEEEE. CDR3 sequence reads: CASSISGRLSYNEQFF. In DNA, the CDR3 is TGTGCCAGCAGCATAAGCGGGAGGCTCTCCTACAATGAGCAGTTCTTC.

This rearrangement joins TRBV18 to TRBJ1-3; TRBD1 agrees at 9 bases. CDR1 and CDR2 (germline): KGHSH, LQKENI. The CDR3 extends over 15 amino acids. J gave up 0 bases and V 6 bases, and 3 bases lay outside the gene matches. This CDR3 reads CASSGTGISGNTIYF. The CDR3, as DNA: TGTGCCAGCTCTGGGACAGGGATCTCTGGAAACACCATATATTTT.

V gene TRBV4-2 combines with J gene TRBJ2-1; 10 nucleotides agree with TRBD2. The CDR3 sequence is 15 residues long. The V and J ends lost 4 bases and 5 bases, in that order; junction bases with no gene match: 5. Per germline, CDR1 LGHNA and CDR2 YNFKEQ. The CDR3 DNA is TGTGCCAGCAGCCGAGGACTAGCGGTTAACAATGAGCAGTTCTTC. Its translation is CASSRGLAVNNEQFF.

The CDR3: CASSRGSDTQYF. The CDR3 coding sequence is TGTGCCAGCAGCAGGGGATCAGATACGCAGTATTTT. The rearrangement joins TRBV9 to TRBJ2-3; TRBD1 is a possible D gene (5 bases). CDR1 is SGDLS and CDR2 is YYNGEE in the germline V gene. The CDR3 contains 12 residues. Between the trimmed V and J ends, which lost 4 bases and 4 bases, there was a span of 7 bases.

The V gene is TRBV20-1, the J gene TRBJ2-3, with 9 bases that match TRBD2. Trimming cost V 3 bases and J 4 bases; bases outside gene matches: 14. The CDR3 is 17 residues long. Germline V gene data show CDR1 as DFQATT and CDR2 as SNEGSKA (reference sequence). CDR3 nucleotides: TGCAGTGCTAGTCGGCTAGCGGGACCCTGGTCCCCAGATACGCAGTATTTT. This codes for CSASRLAGPWSPDTQYF.

V usage is TRBV28 and J usage is TRBJ1-1; D might be TRBD1 (5 bases). Deletions cut 7 bases from V and 1 base from J, with 13 bases between. CDR3 size: 14 residues. The germline gives CDR1 MDHEN, CDR2 SYDVKM. The CDR3 DNA sequence: TGTGCCAGCACTTGGGGCACGTCGAACACTGAAGCTTTCTTT. Translating gives CASTWGTSNTEAFF.

Details on this clone: The sample holds other DNA sequences that translate to the same CDR3. The rearrangement links TRBV7-2 to TRBJ2-7, with 15 bases identical to TRBD2. In germline, CDR1 is SGHTA, CDR2 FQGNSA. This CDR3 spans 16 amino acids. V shed 2 bases, J shed 3 bases, and the junction held 2 bases outside the gene matches. The CDR3: CASSLLGLAGGYEQYF. In DNA form, the CDR3 reads TGTGCCAGCAGCTTATTGGGACTAGCGGGAGGCTACGAGCAGTACTTC.

This rearrangement joins TRBV27 to TRBJ2-1; TRBD1 is a possible D gene (5 bases). Germline CDR1 reads MNHEY; CDR2 reads SMNVEV (reference sequence). The CDR3 length is 14 residues. V lost 5 bases and J lost 1, with 9 bases in between. The CDR3 DNA sequence: TGTGCCAGCAGTCTCCAGGGTTCCTACAATGAGCAGTTCTTC. Residues: CASSLQGSYNEQFF.

A single count supports this clone. This sequence joins TRBV7-8 and TRBJ2-5; TRBD2 matches at 9 bases. Germline V gene lookup returns CDR1 SGHVS and CDR2 FQNEAQ. J gave up 4 bases and V 0 bases, and 9 bases lay outside the gene matches. This CDR3 spans 17 amino acids. The CDR3 sequence: CASSLANSGSGVETQYF. The CDR3 region has the DNA TGTGCCAGCAGCTTAGCTAATAGCGGGAGCGGGGTAGAGACCCAGTACTTC.

This clone appeared a few times. This chain uses TRBV5-4 with TRBJ1-6; TRBD1 matches 8 bases. The CDR3 has 15 residues. Germline V lookup: CDR1 SGHNT, CDR2 YYREEE (reference sequence). The ends lost 4 bases at V and 7 bases at J; junction bases unmatched: 7. The CDR3 region is CASSPRTGNNSPLHF. The CDR3 DNA follows: TGTGCCAGCAGCCCACGGACAGGGAACAATTCACCCCTCCACTTT.

The table lists this clone with a few counts. The chain links TRBV28 to TRBJ1-6; 7 nucleotides agree with TRBD1. V dropped 6 bases and J dropped 8; count of bases not matched to a gene: 7. CDR3 length: 14 amino acids. The germline gives CDR1 MDHEN, CDR2 SYDVKM. The CDR3 nucleotides are TGTGCCAGCAGGTCAGGGGGATTGGATTCACCCCTCCACTTT. Its translation: CASRSGGLDSPLHF. The variable domain in full, completed from reference TRBV28 and TRBJ1-6, reads DVKVTQSSRYLVKRTGEKVFLECVQDMDHENMFWYRQDPGLGLRLIYFSYDVKMKEKGDIPEGYSVSREKKERFSLILESASTNQTSMYLCASRSGGLDSPLHFGNGTRLTVT.

V is TRBV7-9 and J is TRBJ2-7; 11 bases map to TRBD2. With 5 bases clipped from V and 5 bases from J, the junction kept 5 bases outside the gene matches. The length of the CDR3 is 14 residues. From germline, CDR1 is SEHNR and CDR2 FQNEAQ (reference sequence). The DNA for the CDR3 is TGTGCCAGCAGCGATACTAGCGGGAGAGACGAGCAGTACTTC. Protein: CASSDTSGRDEQYF.

This chain uses TRBV6-5 with TRBJ1-1; 7 positions match TRBD1. The CDR3 has 14 amino acids. Germline-derived CDR1 and CDR2 are MNHEY and SVGAGI. V trimming: 5 bases; J trimming: 2 bases; junction bases outside the gene matches: 5. This CDR3 reads CASSPDRENTEAFF. Here the CDR3 DNA reads TGTGCCAGCAGTCCTGACAGGGAAAACACTGAAGCTTTCTTT.

This chain links TRBV7-2 with TRBJ2-1; no reliable D call. This CDR3 comprises 13 residues. Trimming removed 5 bases from V and 5 bases from J, with 10 bases in between. CDR1 and CDR2 (germline): SGHTA, FQGNSA. The chain's CDR3 is CASSTTVNNEQFF. The CDR3 DNA follows: TGTGCCAGCAGCACAACAGTGAACAATGAGCAGTTCTTC.

The rearrangement uses TRBV19 and TRBJ2-1; 8 nucleotides line up with TRBD2. The J segment lost 8 bases and the V segment lost 2 bases, leaving 5 bases of the junction unmatched. The CDR3 runs to 14 residues. Per germline, CDR1 LNHDA and CDR2 SQIVND (reference sequence). The CDR3 loop reads CASSISSGTDEQFF. In nucleotides, the CDR3 is TGTGCCAGTAGTATAAGTAGCGGGACCGATGAGCAGTTCTTC.

This sequence joins TRBV12-3 or TRBV12-4 and TRBJ1-1, with D perhaps TRBD1 (5 bases). The CDR3 contains 13 residues. The germline V and J ends were trimmed by 1 base and 3 bases, with 6 bases remaining between them. In DNA form, the CDR3 reads TGTGCCAGCAGTTTAGAAGGGGACACTGAAGCTTTCTTT. It yields the protein CASSLEGDTEAFF.

This clone was observed once. The CDR3 loop reads CASSQGQGSYNEQFF. CDR3 DNA: TGTGCCAGCAGCCAGGGACAGGGGTCCTACAATGAGCAGTTCTTC. The V gene is TRBV11-3, the J gene TRBJ2-1; TRBD1 matches 10 bases. V lost 5 bases, J lost 1 base, and 2 bases stayed unmatched. Germline CDR1 is SGHNT and CDR2 is YENEEA. The CDR3 totals 15 residues.

J is TRBJ1-3 and V is TRBV29-1; D possibly corresponds to TRBD1 (5 bases). Germline values: CDR1 SQVTM, CDR2 ANQGSEA. This CDR3 region has 12 residues. V was cut by 3 bases and J by 3 bases, with 6 bases left in between. The CDR3 bases are TGCAGCGTTGAGACAGATGGAAACACCATATATTTT. It encodes CSVETDGNTIYF. Combining the CDR3 with reference TRBV29-1 and TRBJ1-3 gives the whole variable domain SAVISQKPSRDICQRGTSLTIQCQVDSQVTMMFWYRQQPGQSLTLIATANQGSEATYESGFVIDKFPISRPNLTFSTLTVSNMSPEDSSIYLCSVETDGNTIYFGEGSWLTVV.

The J gene is TRBJ2-5, the V gene TRBV28; D remains ambiguous. Germline values: CDR1 MDHEN, CDR2 SYDVKM. The CDR3 runs to 11 residues. V lost 5 bases and J lost 5, with 6 bases in between. The CDR3 DNA reads as TGTGCCAGCAGTGTGAGGGAGACCCAGTACTTC. This translates into CASSVRETQYF.

The rearrangement uses TRBV3-1 (or the pseudogene TRBV3-2) and TRBJ2-6, with D hard to call. Germline values: CDR1 LGHDT, CDR2 YNNKEL (reference sequence). The CDR3 covers 15 residues. V lost 3 bases to trimming and J lost 0 bases, with 6 bases between them. The DNA for the CDR3 is TGTGCCAGCAGCCATATGGCCTCTGGGGCCAACGTCCTGACTTTC. This sequence encodes CASSHMASGANVLTF.

The chain carries TRBV5-1 and TRBJ1-1; tentatively, D is TRBD1 (6 bases). Germline loops: CDR1 SGHRS, CDR2 YFSETQ. Trimming removed 4 bases at V and 6 bases at J, with 10 bases between. This CDR3 comprises 12 residues. CDR3 bases: TGCGCCAGCAGCGAGCCAGGGGCTGAAGCTTTCTTT. Its translation is CASSEPGAEAFF.

V gene TRBV10-1 combines with J gene TRBJ2-5; 12 nucleotides align to TRBD2. V lost 7 bases, J lost 1 base, and 10 bases stayed unmatched. The CDR3 is 17 amino acids. Germline V gene sequence: CDR1 WNHNN, CDR2 SYGVQD (reference sequence). This CDR3 reads CASITGETSGSQETQYF. The CDR3 DNA reads TGCGCCAGCATTACCGGGGAGACTAGCGGGAGCCAAGAGACCCAGTACTTC.

This clone was counted a single time. The genes are TRBV7-8 and TRBJ1-5, with D maybe TRBD1 (6 bases). The germline CDR1 and CDR2 sequences are SGHVS and FQNEAQ. V gave up 7 bases and J gave up 4 bases, with 17 bases separating them. The CDR3 is made up of 15 amino acids. The CDR3 DNA is TGTGCCAGCACCGCAGCGGGGGCAGGAAATCAGCCCCAGCATTTT. It codes for CASTAAGAGNQPQHF.

V usage is TRBV4-1 and J usage is TRBJ1-1, with 7 nucleotides matching TRBD1. Germline CDR1 is MGHRA and CDR2 is YSYEKL. V shed 1 base, J shed 1 base, and the junction held 6 bases outside the gene matches. The CDR3 contains 16 residues. The CDR3 reads CASSQGQGGGNTEAFF. The DNA of the CDR3 is TGCGCCAGCAGCCAAGGGCAGGGGGGCGGGAACACTGAAGCTTTCTTT.

The V call is TRBV7-8, the J call TRBJ2-7, with D perhaps TRBD1 (6 bases). This CDR3 is built from 15 residues. Trimming took 1 base from V and 2 from J, leaving 12 bases between them. CDR1 is SGHVS and CDR2 is FQNEAQ in the germline V gene. CDR3 residues: CASSLDRQAAYEQYF. The CDR3 region has the DNA TGTGCCAGCAGCTTAGACCGACAGGCTGCCTACGAGCAGTACTTC.

The J gene is TRBJ1-2, the V gene TRBV6-5; D is undetermined. The CDR3 runs 12 residues. Trimming stripped 6 bases from V and 8 bases from J, with 13 bases between. Germline lookup yields CDR1 MNHEY and CDR2 SVGAGI. This CDR3 reads CASRASFWGYTF. The CDR3, as DNA: TGTGCCAGCAGGGCCAGTTTCTGGGGCTACACCTTC.

This clone was observed once. The rearrangement uses TRBV29-1 and TRBJ2-3; D is uncertain. Germline loops: CDR1 SQVTM, CDR2 ANQGSEA. The CDR3 runs 13 residues. V lost 4 bases, J lost 2 bases, and 10 bases lay in between. This CDR3 reads CSVVQIYTDTQYF. The CDR3 DNA reads TGCAGCGTTGTACAGATCTACACAGATACGCAGTATTTT.

This CDR3 reads CASSRDTGDTTYEQYF. In nucleotides, the CDR3 is TGCGCCAGCAGCCGCGACACCGGGGACACCACCTACGAGCAGTACTTC. The chain combines TRBV4-1 with TRBJ2-7; TRBD1 might be the D (6 bases). V was shortened by 4 bases and J by 2 bases, with 18 bases between the two germline ends. The germline gives CDR1 MGHRA, CDR2 YSYEKL. There are 16 residues in the CDR3.